This is a list of T cell receptor beta chains from one sample in a study of blood T cell repertoires in COVID-19. Measured with immunoSEQ multiplex PCR; TCRdb has only the in-frame clones, and not every one. This sample carries approximately 300,000 clones, roughly 90% of them seen once, and the ten largest clones take 3.9%. Sequenced: PBMCs or T cells enriched from blood (not recorded which). Every receptor here comes from a woman aged 25 to 39 who had been exposed to COVID-19. CDR3s include the opening cysteine and the closing phenylalanine or tryptophan. A D gene is named only where the DNA matches it firmly. Clone size is stated in some rows and not others, as once, few, many or a class when expanded.

TRBV6-5	TRBJ1-1	.	.	TGTGCCACGCACTACATGAACACTGAAGCTTTCTTT	CATHYMNTEAFF
TRBV6-1	TRBJ1-2	TRBD1	.	TGTGCCAGCAGTGAAGTAGGGACAGACATTAACTATGGCTACACCTTC	CASSEVGTDINYGYTF
TRBV10-3	TRBJ2-3	TRBD2	.	TGTGCCATCAGTGAGTCTTTGGGTAGCGGGGGTGGAGATACGCAGTATTTT	CAISESLGSGGGDTQYF
TRBV11-2	TRBJ2-1	TRBD1	.	TGTGCCAGCAGCGGACGGACAGGGAAATTCGATGAGCAGTTCTTC	CASSGRTGKFDEQFF
TRBV11-2	TRBJ2-7	TRBD1	.	TGTGCCAGCAGCCCGTCCCGGGACAGGGGACCTTCCTACGAGCAGTACTTC	CASSPSRDRGPSYEQYF
TRBV5-7	TRBJ1-2	.	.	TGTGCCAGCATGGGGCCGACAAACTATGGCTACACCTTC	CASMGPTNYGYTF
TRBV6-5	TRBJ1-2	TRBD1	.	TGTGCCAGCAGATTTGGGACAGCGGCTAACTATGGCTACACCTTC	CASRFGTAANYGYTF
TRBV21-1	TRBJ2-1	.	.	TGTGCCAGCAGCATAGTTCTAGCGGCAAACTGTGATGAGCAGTTCTTC	CASSIVLAANCDEQFF
TRBV5-1	TRBJ2-2	.	once	TGCGCCAGCAGCTTGGACGGGTTTTCGAACACCGGGGAGCTGTTTTTT	CASSLDGFSNTGELFF
TRBV4-1	TRBJ2-5	.	.	TGCGCCAGCAGCCAAAACAGGGGAGGAGAGACCCAGTACTTC	CASSQNRGGETQYF
TRBV5-1	TRBJ2-5	TRBD2	.	TGCGCCAGCAGACTGACTAGCAATTCGGAGACCCAGTACTTC	CASRLTSNSETQYF
TRBV5-4	TRBJ2-7	TRBD2	.	TGTGCCAGCAGCCAAAGATTTCTAGCGGGGGGCAACTCCTACGAGCAGTACTTC	CASSQRFLAGGNSYEQYF
TRBV4-2	TRBJ2-7	TRBD1	once	TGTGCCAGCAGCCAGTTACAGGGGGCGTTCCGAAACGAGCAGTACTTC	CASSQLQGAFRNEQYF
TRBV3-1/TRBV3-2	TRBJ1-6	TRBD1	.	TGTGCCAGCAGCTTACGGACAGGGGCAAAGGGTTCACCCCTCCACTTT	CASSLRTGAKGSPLHF
TRBV9	TRBJ1-3	.	.	TGTGCCAGCAGCGAGGGGGTGGACAGAGCTGGAAACACCATATATTTT	CASSEGVDRAGNTIYF
TRBV6-2/TRBV6-3	TRBJ2-7	.	.	TGTGCCAGCAGTCACCGAGTGGGGCTTGAGTACTTC	CASSHRVGLEYF
TRBV10-3	TRBJ2-3	.	.	TGTGCCATCAGTGGGAGGGGTAGCACAGATACGCAGTATTTT	CAISGRGSTDTQYF
TRBV6-1	TRBJ2-7	.	once	TGTGCCAGCAGTGAATCCTCAAGGGGCGAGCAGTACTTC	CASSESSRGEQYF
TRBV21-1	TRBJ2-3	.	.	TGTGCCAGCAGCGTGGGGGGAAAAAGCACAGATACGCAGTATTTT	CASSVGGKSTDTQYF
TRBV19	TRBJ1-1	.	.	TGTGCCAGTAGTATGCGGGCCTTGAACACTGAAGCTTTCTTT	CASSMRALNTEAFF
TRBV4-2	TRBJ1-3	TRBD1	.	TGTGCCAGCAGCCAAGATTGGGACGGGACAGGGCCAAACTCTGGAAACACCATATATTTT	CASSQDWDGTGPNSGNTIYF
TRBV2	TRBJ2-3	.	.	TGTGCCAGCCGCCCTAGCGTTAGCACAGATACGCAGTATTTT	CASRPSVSTDTQYF
TRBV4-3	TRBJ2-7	TRBD1	.	TGCGCCAGCAGCCAAGGGACAGGGGGCTCCTACGAGCAGTACTTC	CASSQGTGGSYEQYF
TRBV4-1	TRBJ1-6	.	.	TGCGCCAGCAGCCAAGAACTCCGCGGGGGGTCACCCCTCCACTTT	CASSQELRGGSPLHF
TRBV3-1/TRBV3-2	TRBJ1-1	.	.	TGTGCCAGCAGCCACAATCAGATGAACACTGAAGCTTTCTTT	CASSHNQMNTEAFF
TRBV7-2	TRBJ1-1	.	.	TGTGCCAGCAGCTTAGGGATAGGAGAAGCTTTGGAAGCTTTCTTT	CASSLGIGEALEAFF
TRBV15	TRBJ2-7	.	.	TGTGCCACCAGCACGGAAATTGCAGGGGCAGGTGGTGAGCAGTACTTC	CATSTEIAGAGGEQYF
TRBV5-1	TRBJ2-7	.	.	TGCGCCAGCAGCTTGGGTTCAGGCTCCTACGAGCAGTACTTC	CASSLGSGSYEQYF
TRBV6-5	TRBJ1-2	.	few	TGTGCCAGCAGTTACTCGTACAGGATAAGTAATGGCTACACCTTC	CASSYSYRISNGYTF
TRBV5-1	TRBJ2-2	.	.	TGCGCCAGCAGCCCGGGACACCGGAGCGGCGGGGAGCTGTTTTTT	CASSPGHRSGGELFF
TRBV6-6	TRBJ1-1	.	.	TGTGCCAGCAGCTACGGGACCGCCGCGGGGGAGACTGAAGCTTTCTTT	CASSYGTAAGETEAFF
TRBV9	TRBJ2-2	.	.	TGTGCCAGCAAAAATTACGGCACCGGGGAGCTGTTTTTT	CASKNYGTGELFF
TRBV23-1	TRBJ1-4	.	.	TGCGCCAGCAGTCAAGATCTTTTCCTGACCGGGGGAGAAGGTGAAAAACTGTTTTTT	CASSQDLFLTGGEGEKLFF
TRBV5-1	TRBJ2-3	TRBD2	.	TGCGCCAGCAGCTTGGGGCTAGCGGGGCCAGATACGCAGTATTTT	CASSLGLAGPDTQYF
TRBV2	TRBJ1-3	TRBD1	once	TGTGCCAGCTTCCGGGACAGGGCTGGAAACACCATATATTTT	CASFRDRAGNTIYF
TRBV12-3/TRBV12-4	TRBJ2-3	.	.	TGTGCCAGCAGTTTACTAAGCACAGATACGCAGTATTTT	CASSLLSTDTQYF
TRBV5-4	TRBJ1-1	.	.	TGTGCCAGCAGCTTTGGTGGGGGCTGGAACACTGAAGCTTTCTTT	CASSFGGGWNTEAFF
TRBV2	TRBJ1-2	.	.	TGTGCCAGCAGTGGGACAGCCTATGGCTACACCTTC	CASSGTAYGYTF
TRBV27	TRBJ1-5	.	.	TGTGCCAGCAGTTCCGACAGTCATCAGCCCCAGCATTTT	CASSSDSHQPQHF
TRBV5-1	TRBJ2-3	TRBD2	.	TGCGCCAGCAGCATAAGACTAGCGGGGGGGACAGATACGCAGTATTTT	CASSIRLAGGTDTQYF
TRBV7-9	TRBJ2-1	.	.	TGTGCCAGCAGCAGTACAGGGCCGGAGCAGTTCTTC	CASSSTGPEQFF
TRBV11-3	TRBJ2-5	TRBD1	once	TGTGCCAGCAGCCCGGGACAGGGGGTCCAAGAGACCCAGTACTTC	CASSPGQGVQETQYF
TRBV19	TRBJ2-3	.	.	TGTGCCAGTAGCTGGGAGCGAGCGGCTAGCACAGATACGCAGTATTTT	CASSWERAASTDTQYF
TRBV18	TRBJ1-2	.	.	TGTGCCAGCTCACCTCGACCCCAGGAACACTATGGCTACACCTTC	CASSPRPQEHYGYTF
TRBV28	TRBJ1-2	TRBD1	few	TGTGCCAGCAGGACACAGGGGGCAAATAACTATGGCTACACCTTC	CASRTQGANNYGYTF
TRBV5-4	TRBJ1-2	.	.	TGTGCCAGCAGCCCCATGCGGAGCAACTATGGCTACACCTTC	CASSPMRSNYGYTF
TRBV6-2/TRBV6-3	TRBJ2-7	TRBD2	.	TGTGCCAGCAGTTATATAGCGGGGGTGATCACCTACGAGCAGTACTTC	CASSYIAGVITYEQYF
TRBV19	TRBJ1-1	.	.	TGTGCCAGTAGTATGTTTGCCCGCGGAGTTACGGGCACTGAAGCTTTCTTT	CASSMFARGVTGTEAFF
TRBV2	TRBJ2-5	TRBD2	.	TGTGCCAGCAGTGAAAGGGCTAGCGGGGGCCCCCTAGGGACCCAGTACTTC	CASSERASGGPLGTQYF
TRBV6-2/TRBV6-3	TRBJ2-7	.	.	TGTGCCAGCAGTTACGTTCAGGTTCCATACTACGAGCAGTACTTC	CASSYVQVPYYEQYF
TRBV6-5	TRBJ1-1	.	.	TGTGCCAGCAGGGGGGCAAGGAGTACTGAAGCTTTCTTT	CASRGARSTEAFF
TRBV5-8	TRBJ1-5	TRBD1	many	TGTGCCAGCAGCTTGGCTCACAGGGGTCTCAATCAGCCCCAGCATTTT	CASSLAHRGLNQPQHF
TRBV3-1/TRBV3-2	TRBJ2-5	TRBD2	few	TGTGCCAGCAGCCCCGAAGCGGGGGGTGGAGAGACCCAGTACTTC	CASSPEAGGGETQYF
TRBV7-2	TRBJ1-1	.	.	TGTGCCAGCACCCGACGGGGATGGAACACTGAAGCTTTCTTT	CASTRRGWNTEAFF
TRBV2	TRBJ1-2	.	.	TGTGCCAGCACCCCACAGGAGAACTATGGCTACACCTTC	CASTPQENYGYTF
TRBV4-2	TRBJ2-2	.	.	TGTGCCAGCAGCCAAGGGTACGTCACTGCGAACACCGGGGAGCTGTTTTTT	CASSQGYVTANTGELFF
TRBV7-2	TRBJ1-5	.	.	TGTGCCAGCAGCCGAGGGACAACGGAGCCCCAGCATTTT	CASSRGTTEPQHF
TRBV9	TRBJ1-3	.	.	TGTGCCAGCAGCGTGCAGGGGAGCTCTGGAAACACCATATATTTT	CASSVQGSSGNTIYF